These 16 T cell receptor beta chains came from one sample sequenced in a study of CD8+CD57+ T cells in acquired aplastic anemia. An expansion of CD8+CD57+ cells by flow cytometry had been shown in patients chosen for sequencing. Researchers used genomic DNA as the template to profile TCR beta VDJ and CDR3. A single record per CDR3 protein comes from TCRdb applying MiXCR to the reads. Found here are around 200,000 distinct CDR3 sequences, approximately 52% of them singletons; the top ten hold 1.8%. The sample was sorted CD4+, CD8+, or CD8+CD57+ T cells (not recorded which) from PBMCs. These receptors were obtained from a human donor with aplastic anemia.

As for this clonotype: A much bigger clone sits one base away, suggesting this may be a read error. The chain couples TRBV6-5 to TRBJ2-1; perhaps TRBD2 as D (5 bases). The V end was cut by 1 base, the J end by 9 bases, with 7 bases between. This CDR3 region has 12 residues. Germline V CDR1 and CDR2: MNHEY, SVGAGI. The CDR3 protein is CASSYLEGEQFF. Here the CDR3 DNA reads TGTGCCAGCAGTTACTTAGAGGGTGAGCAGTTCTTC.

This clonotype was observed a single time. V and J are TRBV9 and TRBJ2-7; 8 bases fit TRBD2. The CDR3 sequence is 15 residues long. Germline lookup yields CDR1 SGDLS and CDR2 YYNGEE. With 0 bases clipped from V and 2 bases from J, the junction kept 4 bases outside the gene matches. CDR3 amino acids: CASSVVGSGAYEQYF. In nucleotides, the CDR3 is TGTGCCAGCAGCGTAGTGGGTAGCGGGGCCTACGAGCAGTACTTC.

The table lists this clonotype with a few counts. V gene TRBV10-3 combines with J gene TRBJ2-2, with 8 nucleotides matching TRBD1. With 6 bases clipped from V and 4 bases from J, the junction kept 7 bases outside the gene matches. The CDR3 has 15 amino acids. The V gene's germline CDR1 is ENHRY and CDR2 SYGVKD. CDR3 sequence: CAIRDKGQATGELFF. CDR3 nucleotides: TGTGCCATCAGGGACAAGGGACAGGCCACCGGGGAGCTGTTTTTT.

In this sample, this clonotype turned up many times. The CDR3 sequence: CASSLDHGTQYF. DNA for the CDR3: TGTGCCAGCAGCTTAGATCACGGTACGCAGTATTTT. The chain couples TRBV11-2 to TRBJ2-3; D gene ambiguous. Trimming left V 0 bases short and J 8 bases short, with 6 bases between. The CDR3 is 12 residues long. Germline V gene sequence: CDR1 SGHAT, CDR2 FQNNGV.

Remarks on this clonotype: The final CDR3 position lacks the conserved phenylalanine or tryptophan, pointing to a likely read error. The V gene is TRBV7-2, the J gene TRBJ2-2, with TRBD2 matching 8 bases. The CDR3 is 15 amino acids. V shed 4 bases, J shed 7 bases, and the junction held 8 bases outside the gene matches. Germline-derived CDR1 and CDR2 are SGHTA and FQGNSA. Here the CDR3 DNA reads TGTGCCAGCAGCTCGGGAGGGCCGAGGGACGGGGAGCTGTTTCTT. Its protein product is CASSSGGPRDGELFL.

The CDR3 reads CASSPGPAYGYTF. In nucleotides, the CDR3 is TGCGCCAGCAGTCCGGGTCCGGCATATGGCTACACCTTC. The chain joins TRBV10-2 to TRBJ1-2; D gene ambiguous. The CDR3 runs 13 residues. The V gene's germline CDR1 is WSHSY and CDR2 SAAADI. The V and J ends lost 5 bases and 5 bases respectively, with 12 bases between them.

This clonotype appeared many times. In nucleotides, the CDR3 is TGTGCCAGCAGCGTAGGGTCTTGGGATAGGGTGTCTTACACAGATACGCAGTATTTT. The encoded protein is CASSVGSWDRVSYTDTQYF. This chain connects TRBV9 to TRBJ2-3; D is unresolved. Deletions cut 0 bases from V and 2 bases from J, with 22 bases between. Germline V gene sequence: CDR1 SGDLS, CDR2 YYNGEE. The CDR3 length is 19 residues.

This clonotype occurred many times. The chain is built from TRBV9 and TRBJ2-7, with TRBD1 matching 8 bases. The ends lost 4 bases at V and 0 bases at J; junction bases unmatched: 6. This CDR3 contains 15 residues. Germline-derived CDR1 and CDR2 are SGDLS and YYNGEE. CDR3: CASSPRQGTSYEQYF. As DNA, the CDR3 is TGTGCCAGCAGCCCCCGACAGGGGACCTCCTACGAGCAGTACTTC.

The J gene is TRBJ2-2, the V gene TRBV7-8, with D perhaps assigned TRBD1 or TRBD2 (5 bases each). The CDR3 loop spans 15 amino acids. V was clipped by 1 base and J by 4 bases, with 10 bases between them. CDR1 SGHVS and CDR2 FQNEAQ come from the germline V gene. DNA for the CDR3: TGTGCCAGCAGCTTAGATTGGGGGTCCACCGGGGAGCTGTTTTTT. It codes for CASSLDWGSTGELFF.

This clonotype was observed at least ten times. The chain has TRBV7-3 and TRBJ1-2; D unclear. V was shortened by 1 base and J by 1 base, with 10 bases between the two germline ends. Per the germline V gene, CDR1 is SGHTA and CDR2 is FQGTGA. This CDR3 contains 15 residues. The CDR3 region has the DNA TGTGCCAGCAGCTTAAACCCAGGTGATAACTATGGCTACACCTTC. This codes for CASSLNPGDNYGYTF.

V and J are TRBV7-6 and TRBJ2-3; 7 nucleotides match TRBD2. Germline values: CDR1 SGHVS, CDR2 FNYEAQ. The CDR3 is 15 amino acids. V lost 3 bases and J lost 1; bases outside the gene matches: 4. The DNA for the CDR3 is TGTGCCAGCAGCTTGGGGGGAGGGCGCACAGATACGCAGTATTTT. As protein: CASSLGGGRTDTQYF. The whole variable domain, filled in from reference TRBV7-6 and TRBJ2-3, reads GAGVSQSPRYKVTKRGQDVALRCDPISGHVSLYWYRQALGQGPEFLTYFNYEAQQDKSGLPNDRFSAERPEGSISTLTIQRTEQRDSAMYRCASSLGGGRTDTQYFGPGTRLTVL.

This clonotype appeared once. The CDR3 DNA sequence: TGCGCCAGCAGTGACGGGGCTGGTAATCAGCCCCAGCATTTT. Its protein product is CASSDGAGNQPQHF. The chain carries TRBV10-1 and TRBJ1-5, with D possibly matching TRBD1 (5 bases). In germline, CDR1 is WNHNN, CDR2 SYGVQD (reference sequence). The germline V and J ends were trimmed by 3 bases and 4 bases, with 10 bases remaining between them. This CDR3 spans 14 amino acids.

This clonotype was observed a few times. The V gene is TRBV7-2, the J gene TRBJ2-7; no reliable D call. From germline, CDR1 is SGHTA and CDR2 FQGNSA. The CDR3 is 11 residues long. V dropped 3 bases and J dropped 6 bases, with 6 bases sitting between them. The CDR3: CASSFASEQYF. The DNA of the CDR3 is TGTGCCAGCAGCTTTGCTAGCGAGCAGTACTTC.

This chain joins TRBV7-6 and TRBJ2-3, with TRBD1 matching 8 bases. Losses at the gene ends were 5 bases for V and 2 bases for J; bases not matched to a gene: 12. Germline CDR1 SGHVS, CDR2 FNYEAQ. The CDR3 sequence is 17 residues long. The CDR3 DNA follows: TGTGCCAGCAGCAAGCAGGGGGCCGCTCCGAACACAGATACGCAGTATTTT. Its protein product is CASSKQGAAPNTDTQYF.

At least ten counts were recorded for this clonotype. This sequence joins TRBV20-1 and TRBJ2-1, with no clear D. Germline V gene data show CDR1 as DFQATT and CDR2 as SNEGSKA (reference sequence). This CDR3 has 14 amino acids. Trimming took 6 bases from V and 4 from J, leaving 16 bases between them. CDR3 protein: CSAKTRFDYNEQFF. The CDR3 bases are TGCAGTGCCAAGACGAGATTCGATTACAATGAGCAGTTCTTC.

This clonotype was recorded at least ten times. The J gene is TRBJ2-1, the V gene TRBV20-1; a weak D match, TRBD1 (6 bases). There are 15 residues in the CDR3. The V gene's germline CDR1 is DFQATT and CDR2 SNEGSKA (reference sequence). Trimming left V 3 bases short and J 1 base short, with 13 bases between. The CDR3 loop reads CSASVGAKSYNEQFF. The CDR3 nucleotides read TGCAGTGCTAGTGTGGGGGCTAAATCCTACAATGAGCAGTTCTTC.